Here is one T cell receptor (beta chain) with its context. The target of this receptor is not known. One base away there is no much larger clone; base qualities are not given. The CDR3, cysteine through phenylalanine, is 15 amino acids long. This entry keeps only the CDR3 DNA: 45 bases, framed from base 1. After removal of 3 bases from V and 2 bases from J, the junction retains 4 bases not matched to a gene. CDR1 is given as SGHRS and CDR2 as YFSETQ, both from the germline V gene. The data derive from a study of T cells in Graves' hyperthyroidism and ophthalmopathy (dated by TCRdb to the late 2010s). Looking at the study overall: Peripheral blood samples were taken at the time of initial diagnosis, prior to any treatment. To identify distinguishing TCR V-J signatures, a discovery cohort of around 100 patients was used, comprising 43 with Graves' ophthalmopathy and some 57 with stable Graves' hyperthyroidism. Whether ophthalmopathy could be predicted prospectively was tested in an independent validation cohort made up of under 20 hyperthyroidism patients plus 17 patients who later progressed to ophthalmopathy. The 85 to 100 discovery patients were divided at random into training and test sets in a 7:3 ratio. In addition, the study compared T-cell repertoires in thyroid tissue and in blood from five or six Graves' hyperthyroidism patients. Following sampling, methimazole starting at 30 mg daily was given to hyperthyroidism patients, and high-dose intravenous methylprednisolone was given to ophthalmopathy patients. The paper reports TCR Vbeta CDR3 sequencing of over 120 peripheral blood samples: around 41 ophthalmopathy, 75 to 80 hyperthyroidism and approximately 17 progressor patients.

Amplification of TCR beta CDR3 regions was carried out from RNA transcripts. The first round of RT-PCR for the TCR CDR3 was performed with the HTBI primer set and the Qiagen OneStep RT-PCR kit. A second multiplex PCR round built the libraries, followed by size selection and purification. The libraries were sequenced on an Illumina HiSeq2000 using paired-end 100 bp reads. In the authors' own workflow: SOAPnuke was used to process the raw data, with reads discarded if the reads contained adapters or uncalled bases, had a mean Phred below 15, or lacked an exact constant-primer or identifier match. High-quality paired reads were merged using COPE v1.2.5, and each unique nucleotide sequence was defined as a clonotype. MiTCR v1.1 was used to align the clonotypes against IMGT TRBV, TRBD and TRBJ reference segments. The analysis included only V-J combinations with a frequency above 0.0001, which together covered about 99% of the repertoires. The TCS score was defined as F50 (clonal expansion) divided by E x V (chaos), with BLOSUM62-based TCRdist calculated between CDR3 peptides within each V-J. Welch's t-statistics and random forest reduced 450 to 600 V-J features to roughly 13, which were used in a naive Bayes classifier (R e1071). The raw public data were reprocessed by TCRdb itself: fastp quality trimming at Q25, MiXCR clonotype calling, in-frame beta chains only. Rows matching on CDR3 protein sequence are summarized as one entry with the most common DNA and genes. TCRdb, rather than the study authors, made the V and J calls. Present in this sample are roughly 290,000 distinct CDR3 sequences, approximately 15% of which were seen just once. In total, the top ten clones hold 7.9% of the sample.

Study-wide findings and limitations: In validation, the model predicted progression to ophthalmopathy with over 65% sensitivity and less than 75% specificity, a median of 6.5 months before onset. Sample size was not statistically predetermined, and blinding of investigators to group allocation was not performed. Most expanded thyroid clonotypes (frequency above 0.001) were also detected in blood, a finding suggesting that blood repertoires may reflect thyroid immune responses. Ophthalmopathy was separated from stable hyperthyroidism by a 13 V-J signature model, with 87.88% sensitivity and approximately 81% specificity obtained in cross-validation and 80%/75% obtained in testing.

Graves' hyperthyroidism was defined as stable when no progression to ophthalmopathy occurred over 18 months of follow-up. Hyperthyroidism patients were newly diagnosed, had a disease duration of under 2 months, and were aged 18 to 65 years. Patients with uncontrolled infections, other autoimmune diseases, pregnancy or lactation were excluded. Clinical symptoms, serum thyroxine and TRAb, thyroid ultrasound, and orbital computed tomography formed the basis for the diagnoses. Ficoll-Paque density gradient centrifugation was used to isolate PBMCs from about 10 ml of fresh peripheral blood. Total RNA was extracted using Trizol reagent, and RNA quality was assessed on an Agilent 2100 Bioanalyzer.

The receptor was isolated from a woman between 40 and 50 years old with Graves' hyperthyroidism. The sample taken for sequencing was blood. The receptor chain draws on TRBV5-1 and TRBJ1-3; 8 central nucleotides agree with TRBD1. The bases are TGCGCCAGCAGCTCAAGACAGGGGACTGGAAACACCATATATTTT. Its translation is CASSSRQGTGNTIYF.